This T cell receptor beta chain was sequenced for a study of tumor-infiltrating lymphocytes in primary liver carcinoma. From roughly 500 ng total RNA, TCR beta cDNA was generated with a primer in the constant region. Three-round nested multiplex PCR performed with slightly modified ARM-PCR produced the TCR beta libraries. Running around 9 cycles apiece, the first two PCR rounds relied on TRBV1-TRBV30 forward primers together with a C-beta reverse primer. TCRdb fed the multiplex PCR reads into MiXCR, producing one record per CDR3 protein. The sample shows about 120,000 distinct CDR3 sequences, roughly 69% of them seen only once. The source material, about 17-31 mg of unsorted bulk tissue, was used to co-extract RNA and DNA. J was trimmed by 2 bases and V by 5 bases; bases with no gene match: 14. In germline, CDR1 is SGHAT, CDR2 FQNNGV. The CDR3 has 19 residues.

The chain couples TRBV11-2 to TRBJ2-7, with 14 bases matching TRBD2. The clonotype was recovered from a woman aged 60-70 years with primary liver carcinoma and hepatitis B virus infection. Sequencing input: liver tumor tissue from sampling region 1. Subset here: tumor region T1, superior pole. This chain's CDR3 is CASSAISRLAGGKPYEQYF. Written as DNA, the CDR3 is TGTGCCAGCAGCGCCATTTCCCGACTAGCGGGAGGGAAACCCTACGAGCAGTACTTC. Supplemented by reference TRBV11-2 and TRBJ2-7, the full variable domain reads EAGVAQSPRYKIIEKRQSVAFWCNPISGHATLYWYQQILGQGPKLLIQFQNNGVVDDSQLPKDRFSAERLKGVDSTLKIQPAKLEDSAVYLCASSAISRLAGGKPYEQYFGPGTRLTVT.